This TCR beta chain was retrieved from a study of blood T cell repertoires in COVID-19. As for the study in general: T cells, B-cell-depleted T cells, or PBMCs provided the cDNA or gDNA that served as material.

As processed by the authors: Estimation of nucleated cell counts relied on the amplification of reference gene primers. The method was immunoSEQ multiplex PCR; TCRdb's version includes in-frame clones alone and lacks a portion of them. V, J and clone size reflect that table, while D and trimming were determined from the DNA. The sample yields over 65,000 clones, approximately 90% seen once. Germline CDR1 SGHRS, CDR2 YFSETQ. This CDR3 is 14 amino acids long. The trim removed 7 bases at V and 5 bases at J, leaving 10 bases unmatched. Sequenced sample: peripheral blood. The chain carries TRBV5-1 and TRBJ2-7; 9 bases match TRBD2. The sequence derives from an elderly woman with acute or convalescent COVID-19. The CDR3 DNA reads TGCGCCAGCTGTCCAGGACTAGCGTTCCACGAGCAGTACTTC. Amino acid sequence: CASCPGLAFHEQYF.